This TCR beta chain was captured in a study of OX40 agonist ivuxolimab in advanced cancers. Germline values: CDR1 SEHNR, CDR2 FQNEAQ (reference sequence). The V gene lost 5 bases and the J gene lost 2 bases, with 16 bases spanning the gap. This CDR3 contains 15 residues. Method: immunoSEQ multiplex PCR; TCRdb's copy keeps in-frame clones and lacks some. The sample gives more than 40,000 clones, around 77% of which show up once; 2% to 2.5% is in the top ten. The TCR was taken from an adult with an advanced solid tumor such as melanoma, head and neck, liver or kidney cancer. V and J are TRBV7-9 and TRBJ2-7, with D possibly being TRBD1 (5 bases). Here the sequenced sample was CD4+ or CD8+ T cells sorted from blood, taken in a trial of the OX40 agonist ivuxolimab. The CDR3 reads CASSPQEPGAYEQYF. CDR3 nucleotides: TGTGCCAGCAGCCCACAGGAACCGGGCGCCTACGAGCAGTACTTC.